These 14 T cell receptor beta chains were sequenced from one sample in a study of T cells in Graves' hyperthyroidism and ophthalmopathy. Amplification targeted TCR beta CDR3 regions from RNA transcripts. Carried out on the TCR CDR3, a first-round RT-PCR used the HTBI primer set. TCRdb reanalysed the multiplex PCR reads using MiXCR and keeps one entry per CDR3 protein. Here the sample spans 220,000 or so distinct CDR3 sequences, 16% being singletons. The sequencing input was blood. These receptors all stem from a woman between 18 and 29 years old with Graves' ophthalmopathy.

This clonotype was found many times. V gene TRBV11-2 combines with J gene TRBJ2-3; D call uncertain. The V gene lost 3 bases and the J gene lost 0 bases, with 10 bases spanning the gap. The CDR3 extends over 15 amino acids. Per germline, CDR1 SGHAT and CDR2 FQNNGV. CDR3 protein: CASSFRGISTDTQYF. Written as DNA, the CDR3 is TGTGCCAGCAGCTTCCGTGGGATTAGCACAGATACGCAGTATTTT. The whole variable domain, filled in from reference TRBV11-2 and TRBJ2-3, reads EAGVAQSPRYKIIEKRQSVAFWCNPISGHATLYWYQQILGQGPKLLIQFQNNGVVDDSQLPKDRFSAERLKGVDSTLKIQPAKLEDSAVYLCASSFRGISTDTQYFGPGTRLTVL.

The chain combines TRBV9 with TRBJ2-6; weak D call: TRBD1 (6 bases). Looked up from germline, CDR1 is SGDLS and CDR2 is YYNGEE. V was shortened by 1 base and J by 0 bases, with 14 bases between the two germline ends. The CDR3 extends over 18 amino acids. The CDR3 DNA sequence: TGTGCCAGCAGCGTATACAGGGCCGTAAGCTCTGGGGCCAACGTCCTGACTTTC. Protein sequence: CASSVYRAVSSGANVLTF.

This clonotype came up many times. Here the CDR3 reads CASSRQQGGVREKLFF. The CDR3 DNA is TGTGCCAGCAGCCGACAACAGGGGGGAGTCCGGGAAAAACTGTTTTTT. The V gene is TRBV28, the J gene TRBJ1-4; 8 bases are shared with TRBD1. V lost 6 bases and J lost 8; bases outside the gene matches: 14. This CDR3 comprises 16 residues. From germline, CDR1 is MDHEN and CDR2 SYDVKM.

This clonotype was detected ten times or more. CDR3 nucleotides: TGTGCCAGCATACTAGCGGAGAACACCGGGGAGCTGTTTTTT. Amino acids: CASILAENTGELFF. This chain uses TRBV2 with TRBJ2-2; TRBD2 matches at 8 bases. J gave up 1 base and V 7 bases, and 2 bases lay outside the gene matches. CDR1 and CDR2 (germline): SNHLY, FYNNEI. The CDR3 runs 14 residues.

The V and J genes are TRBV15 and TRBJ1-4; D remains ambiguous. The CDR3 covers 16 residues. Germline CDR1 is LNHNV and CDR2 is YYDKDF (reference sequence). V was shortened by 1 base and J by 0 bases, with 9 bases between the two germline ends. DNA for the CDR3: TGTGCCACCAGCAGAGGGTACGGTGCAACTAATGAAAAACTGTTTTTT. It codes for CATSRGYGATNEKLFF.

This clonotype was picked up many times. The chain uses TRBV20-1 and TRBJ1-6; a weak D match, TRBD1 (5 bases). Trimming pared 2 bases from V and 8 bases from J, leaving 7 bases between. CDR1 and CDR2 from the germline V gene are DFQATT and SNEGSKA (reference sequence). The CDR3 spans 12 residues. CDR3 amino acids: CSARQGYSPLHF. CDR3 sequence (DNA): TGCAGTGCTAGACAGGGTTATTCACCCCTCCACTTT.

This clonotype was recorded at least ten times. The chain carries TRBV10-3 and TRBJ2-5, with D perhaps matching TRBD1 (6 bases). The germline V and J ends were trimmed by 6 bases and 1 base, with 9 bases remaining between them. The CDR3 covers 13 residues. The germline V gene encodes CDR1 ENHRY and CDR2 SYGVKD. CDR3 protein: CAISSDSQETQYF. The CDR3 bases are TGTGCCATCAGCTCGGACAGCCAAGAGACCCAGTACTTC.

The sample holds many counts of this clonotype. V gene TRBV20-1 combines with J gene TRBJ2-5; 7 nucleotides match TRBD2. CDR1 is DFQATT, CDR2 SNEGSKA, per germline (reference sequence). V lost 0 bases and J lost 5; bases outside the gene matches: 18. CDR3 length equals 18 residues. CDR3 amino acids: CSARDLLSGTELLETQYF. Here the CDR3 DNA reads TGCAGTGCTAGAGATCTCTTGAGCGGGACTGAATTACTGGAGACCCAGTACTTC.

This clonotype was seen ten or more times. This chain's CDR3 is CASSHGAASTDTQYF. The CDR3 region has the DNA TGCGCCAGCAGCCATGGCGCGGCCTCCACAGATACGCAGTATTTT. V usage is TRBV4-3 and J usage is TRBJ2-3; no reliable D call. CDR3 size: 15 residues. The germline V gene encodes CDR1 LGHNA and CDR2 YSLEER. Trimming pared 3 bases from V and 2 bases from J, leaving 12 bases between.

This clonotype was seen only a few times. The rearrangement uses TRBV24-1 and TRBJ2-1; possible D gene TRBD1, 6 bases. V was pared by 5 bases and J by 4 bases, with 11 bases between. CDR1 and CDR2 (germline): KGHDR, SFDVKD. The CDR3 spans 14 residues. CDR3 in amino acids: CATSVAGEYNEQFF. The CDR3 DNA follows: TGTGCCACCAGTGTGGCAGGGGAGTACAATGAGCAGTTCTTC.

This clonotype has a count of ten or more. CDR3 residues: CASSPSFGRENNNEQFF. Here the CDR3 DNA reads TGTGCCAGCAGTCCCTCCTTCGGGCGGGAGAATAACAATGAGCAGTTCTTC. This chain links TRBV28 with TRBJ2-1, with 7 bases aligning to TRBD2. CDR3 size: 17 residues. With 5 bases clipped from V and 5 bases from J, the junction kept 15 bases outside the gene matches. Looked up from germline, CDR1 is MDHEN and CDR2 is SYDVKM.

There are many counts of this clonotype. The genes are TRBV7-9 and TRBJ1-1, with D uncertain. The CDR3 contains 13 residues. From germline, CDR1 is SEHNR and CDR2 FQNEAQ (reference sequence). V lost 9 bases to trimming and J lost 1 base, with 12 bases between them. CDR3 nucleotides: TGTGCCAGTCGGGCGGGCGAGAACACTGAAGCTTTCTTT. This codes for CASRAGENTEAFF.

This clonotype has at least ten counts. The CDR3 is CASSEIRSGYTF. In DNA, the CDR3 is TGTGCCAGCAGTGAAATACGGTCGGGCTACACCTTC. V and J are TRBV6-1 and TRBJ1-2; D unresolved. CDR1 and CDR2 (germline): MNHNS, SASEGT. V was clipped by 2 bases and J by 8 bases, with 9 bases between them. CDR3 size: 12 residues.

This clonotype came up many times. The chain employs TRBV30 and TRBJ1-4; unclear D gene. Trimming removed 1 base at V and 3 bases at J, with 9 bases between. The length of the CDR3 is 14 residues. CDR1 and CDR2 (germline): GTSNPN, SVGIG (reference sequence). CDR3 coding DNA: TGTGCCTGGAGTGACCAAGGAGCTAATGAAAAACTGTTTTTT. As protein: CAWSDQGANEKLFF.